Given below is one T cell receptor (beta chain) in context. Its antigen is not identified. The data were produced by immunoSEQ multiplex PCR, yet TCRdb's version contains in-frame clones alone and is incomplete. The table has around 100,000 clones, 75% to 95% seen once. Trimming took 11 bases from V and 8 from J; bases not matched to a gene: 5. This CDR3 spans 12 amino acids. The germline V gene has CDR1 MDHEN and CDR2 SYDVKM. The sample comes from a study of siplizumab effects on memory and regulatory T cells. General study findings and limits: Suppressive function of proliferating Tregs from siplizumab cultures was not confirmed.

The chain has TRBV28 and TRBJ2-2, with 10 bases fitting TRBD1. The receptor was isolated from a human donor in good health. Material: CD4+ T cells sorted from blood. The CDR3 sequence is CAGRQGAGELFF. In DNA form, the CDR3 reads TGTGCCGGCCGACAGGGGGCAGGGGAGCTGTTTTTT.